Listed below are T cell receptor beta chains from one sample, sequenced in a study of liver allograft versus peripheral blood T cells. TCRdb re-analysed the reads in MiXCR, keeping a single row per CDR3 protein. This table holds over 5,500 distinct CDR3 sequences, 15% to 20% found once. The receptors were gathered from a human patient who had a liver transplant. The graft donor may account for some of the T cells. The CDR3 runs from the conserved cysteine through the conserved F or W. The order of the fields is V gene, D gene, J gene, clone size, CDR3 DNA, CDR3 protein. The D gene is left open where the match is weak. Clone size is stated in some rows and not others, as once, few, many or a class when expanded.

v_gene: TRBV18; d_gene: -; j_gene: TRBJ1-1; abundance: medium-sized; CDR3nt: TGTGCCAGCTCACAGGGCACGAACACTGAAGCTTTCTTT; CDR3aa: CASSQGTNTEAFF
v_gene: TRBV11-1; d_gene: TRBD2; j_gene: TRBJ2-7; abundance: -; CDR3nt: TGTGCCAGCAGCTCCCCGAGCGGGGGGTCTCCCTACGAGCAGTACTTC; CDR3aa: CASSSPSGGSPYEQYF
v_gene: TRBV27; d_gene: -; j_gene: TRBJ1-5; abundance: many; CDR3nt: TGTGCCAGCAGTGGCAGGGGCATGGGAAGCAATCAGCCCCAGCATTTT; CDR3aa: CASSGRGMGSNQPQHF
v_gene: TRBV27; d_gene: -; j_gene: TRBJ1-2; abundance: medium-sized; CDR3nt: TGTGCCAGCAGTCTCACAGTTGGCCGGGGCTATGGCTACACCTTC; CDR3aa: CASSLTVGRGYGYTF
v_gene: TRBV11-2; d_gene: -; j_gene: TRBJ2-1; abundance: -; CDR3nt: TGTGCCAGCAGCTTACAGGGCGGATCCTACAATGAGCAGTTCTTC; CDR3aa: CASSLQGGSYNEQFF
v_gene: TRBV20-1; d_gene: -; j_gene: TRBJ2-7; abundance: few; CDR3nt: TGCAGTGCTAGGATTTCGGGCAGGGGCTACGAGCAGTACTTC; CDR3aa: CSARISGRGYEQYF
v_gene: TRBV6-1; d_gene: -; j_gene: TRBJ2-7; abundance: -; CDR3nt: TGTGCCAGCAACCCCAGCGTCTACGAGCAGTACTTC; CDR3aa: CASNPSVYEQYF
v_gene: TRBV29-1; d_gene: TRBD2; j_gene: TRBJ2-1; abundance: few; CDR3nt: TGCAGCGTTTTCTTATCTAACCCCGGGACTAGCTATTACAATGAGCAGTTCTTC; CDR3aa: CSVFLSNPGTSYYNEQFF
v_gene: TRBV5-5; d_gene: TRBD1; j_gene: TRBJ1-6; abundance: few; CDR3nt: TGTGCCAGCAGCCGGACAGGGGGGAGTTCACCCCTCCACTTT; CDR3aa: CASSRTGGSSPLHF
v_gene: TRBV12-3/TRBV12-4; d_gene: TRBD2; j_gene: TRBJ2-1; abundance: -; CDR3nt: TGTGCCAGCAGTTTAGCATTAGCGGGGGGGTACAATGAGCAGTTCTTC; CDR3aa: CASSLALAGGYNEQFF
v_gene: TRBV5-5; d_gene: -; j_gene: TRBJ2-7; abundance: few; CDR3nt: TGTGCCAGCAGCTTGGAGAAAATCACTACCTACGAGCAGTACTTC; CDR3aa: CASSLEKITTYEQYF
v_gene: TRBV5-4; d_gene: TRBD1; j_gene: TRBJ1-2; abundance: -; CDR3nt: TGTGCCAGCAGCCCCGGGACAGGGGACGGCTACACCTTC; CDR3aa: CASSPGTGDGYTF
v_gene: TRBV12-3/TRBV12-4; d_gene: -; j_gene: TRBJ1-1; abundance: -; CDR3nt: TGTGCCAGCAACGGACGGTTCAGCACTTTGAACACTGAAGCTTTCTTT; CDR3aa: CASNGRFSTLNTEAFF
v_gene: TRBV6-6; d_gene: -; j_gene: TRBJ2-7; abundance: few; CDR3nt: TGTGCCAGCAGTCCCAGGAGCTCCTACGAGCAGTACTTC; CDR3aa: CASSPRSSYEQYF
v_gene: TRBV14; d_gene: -; j_gene: TRBJ2-2; abundance: -; CDR3nt: TGTGCCAGCAGCCAAACAGGTTCGGTCGGGGAGCTGTTTTTT; CDR3aa: CASSQTGSVGELFF
v_gene: TRBV19; d_gene: -; j_gene: TRBJ1-2; abundance: -; CDR3nt: TGTGCCAGTAGTCGAGGGCCCTATGGCTACACCTTC; CDR3aa: CASSRGPYGYTF
v_gene: TRBV7-2; d_gene: -; j_gene: TRBJ1-2; abundance: medium-sized; CDR3nt: TGTGCCAGCAGTACAGCATACTATGGCTACACCTTC; CDR3aa: CASSTAYYGYTF
v_gene: TRBV27; d_gene: -; j_gene: TRBJ2-2; abundance: few; CDR3nt: TGTGCCAGCAGTGCCGGGTCTAACACCGGGGAGCTGTTTTTT; CDR3aa: CASSAGSNTGELFF
v_gene: TRBV15; d_gene: -; j_gene: TRBJ2-1; abundance: many; CDR3nt: TGTGCCACCAGCAGGGGTGAGCAGTTCTTC; CDR3aa: CATSRGEQFF
v_gene: TRBV7-9; d_gene: -; j_gene: TRBJ1-1; abundance: many; CDR3nt: TGTGCCAGCAGCCCTGGACTGGTGAACACTGAAGCTTTCTTT; CDR3aa: CASSPGLVNTEAFF
v_gene: TRBV5-4; d_gene: TRBD1; j_gene: TRBJ2-3; abundance: many; CDR3nt: TGTGCCAGCAGCGGCGGACAGGGGCCGATACTAGATACGCAGTATTTT; CDR3aa: CASSGGQGPILDTQYF
v_gene: TRBV12-3/TRBV12-4; d_gene: -; j_gene: TRBJ1-5; abundance: -; CDR3nt: TGTGCCAGCAGTTTCCGGACCCCTTCCCAGCCCCAGCATTTT; CDR3aa: CASSFRTPSQPQHF
v_gene: TRBV10-1; d_gene: -; j_gene: TRBJ1-2; abundance: few; CDR3nt: TGCGCCAGCATCCGGACAGCTCTCGGAGATGGCTACACCTTC; CDR3aa: CASIRTALGDGYTF
v_gene: TRBV6-2/TRBV6-3; d_gene: -; j_gene: TRBJ1-4; abundance: medium-sized; CDR3nt: TGTGCCAGCAGTTACTCGACGGAGGGAGAAAAACTGTTTTTT; CDR3aa: CASSYSTEGEKLFF
v_gene: TRBV15; d_gene: -; j_gene: TRBJ2-5; abundance: -; CDR3nt: TGTGCCACCAGCAGGGATGGAGTAACGTCGTACTTC; CDR3aa: CATSRDGVTSYF
v_gene: TRBV12-3/TRBV12-4; d_gene: TRBD2; j_gene: TRBJ2-3; abundance: -; CDR3nt: TGTGCCAGCAGTACGCGGGACTACCTCACGTATACGCAGTATTTT; CDR3aa: CASSTRDYLTYTQYF
v_gene: TRBV11-2; d_gene: TRBD2; j_gene: TRBJ2-7; abundance: once; CDR3nt: TGTGCCAGCAGCTTAGCGGGAGGTTCCTACGAGCAGTACTTC; CDR3aa: CASSLAGGSYEQYF
v_gene: TRBV24-1; d_gene: TRBD1; j_gene: TRBJ1-1; abundance: many; CDR3nt: TGTGCCACCAGTGATGTTGACAGGGCGCACACTGAAGCTTTCTTT; CDR3aa: CATSDVDRAHTEAFF
v_gene: TRBV19; d_gene: -; j_gene: TRBJ2-1; abundance: -; CDR3nt: TGTGCCAGTAGTATGATGGTTAGCTCCTACAATGAGCAGTTCTTC; CDR3aa: CASSMMVSSYNEQFF
v_gene: TRBV6-1; d_gene: TRBD1; j_gene: TRBJ1-5; abundance: medium-sized; CDR3nt: TGTGCCAGCAGAAACAGAGCAGGGGGCGGGATTGGGGGCAATCAGCCCCAGCATTTT; CDR3aa: CASRNRAGGGIGGNQPQHF
v_gene: TRBV30; d_gene: -; j_gene: TRBJ1-4; abundance: -; CDR3nt: TGTGCCTGGAGTGTGAGTGGTAGTGAAAAACTGTTTTTT; CDR3aa: CAWSVSGSEKLFF
v_gene: TRBV7-2; d_gene: -; j_gene: TRBJ1-2; abundance: -; CDR3nt: TGTGCCAGCAGCATATATGGCTACACCTTC; CDR3aa: CASSIYGYTF